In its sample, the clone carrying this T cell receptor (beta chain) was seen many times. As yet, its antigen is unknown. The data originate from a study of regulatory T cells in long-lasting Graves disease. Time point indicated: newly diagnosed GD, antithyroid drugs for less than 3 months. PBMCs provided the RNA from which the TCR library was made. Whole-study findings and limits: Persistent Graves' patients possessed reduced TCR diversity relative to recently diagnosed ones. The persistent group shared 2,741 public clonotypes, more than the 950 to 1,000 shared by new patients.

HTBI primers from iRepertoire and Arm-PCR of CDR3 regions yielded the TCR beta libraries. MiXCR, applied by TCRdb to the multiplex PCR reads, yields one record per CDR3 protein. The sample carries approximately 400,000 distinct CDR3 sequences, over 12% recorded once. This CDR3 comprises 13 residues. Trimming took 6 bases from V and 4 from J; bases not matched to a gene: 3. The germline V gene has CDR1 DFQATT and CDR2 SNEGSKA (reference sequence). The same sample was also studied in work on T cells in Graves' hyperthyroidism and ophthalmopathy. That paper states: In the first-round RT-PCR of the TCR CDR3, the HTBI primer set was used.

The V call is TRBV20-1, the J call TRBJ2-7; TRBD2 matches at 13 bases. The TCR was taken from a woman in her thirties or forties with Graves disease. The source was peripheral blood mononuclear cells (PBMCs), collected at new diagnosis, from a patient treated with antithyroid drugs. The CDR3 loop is CSAGTSGIYEQYF. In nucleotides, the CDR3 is TGCAGTGCAGGGACTAGCGGGATTTACGAGCAGTACTTC.